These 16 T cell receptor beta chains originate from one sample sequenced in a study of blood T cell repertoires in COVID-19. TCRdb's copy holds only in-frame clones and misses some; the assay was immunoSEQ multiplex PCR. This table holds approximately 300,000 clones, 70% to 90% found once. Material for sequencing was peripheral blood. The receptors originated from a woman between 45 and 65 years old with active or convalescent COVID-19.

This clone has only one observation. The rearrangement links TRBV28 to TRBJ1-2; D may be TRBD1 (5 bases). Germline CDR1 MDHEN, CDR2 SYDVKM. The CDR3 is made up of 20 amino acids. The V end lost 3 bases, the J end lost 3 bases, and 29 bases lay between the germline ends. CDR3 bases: TGTGCCAGCAGTTTTGCTTCCGCTAGGACGGCGGGACCAAGGTACTATGGCTACACCTTC. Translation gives CASSFASARTAGPRYYGYTF.

This CDR3 reads CSVESGTMTHQYF. In DNA form, the CDR3 reads TGCAGCGTTGAATCTGGGACTATGACGCATCAGTATTTT. The chain recombines TRBV29-1 with TRBJ2-3; 7 bases are a match to TRBD2. CDR3 length: 13 amino acids. Germline CDR1 reads SQVTM; CDR2 reads ANQGSEA. Trimming at V came to 2 bases and at J to 12 bases, leaving 11 bases not matched to a gene.

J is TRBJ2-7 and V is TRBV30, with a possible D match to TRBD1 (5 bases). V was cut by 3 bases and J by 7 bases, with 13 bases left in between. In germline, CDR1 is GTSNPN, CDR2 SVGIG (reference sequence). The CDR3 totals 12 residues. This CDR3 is CAWSPQGIEQYF. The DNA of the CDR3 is TGTGCCTGGAGCCCTCAGGGAATTGAGCAGTACTTC. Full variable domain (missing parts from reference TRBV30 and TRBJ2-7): SQTIHQWPATLVQPVGSPLSLECTVEGTSNPNLYWYRQAAGRGLQLLFYSVGIGQISSEVPQNLSASRPQDRQFILSSKKLLLSDSGFYLCAWSPQGIEQYFGPGTRLTVT.

The CDR3, as DNA: TGTGCCAGCAGCGTAGGGCAGGGTGGCAATCAGCCCCAGCATTTT. Translation: CASSVGQGGNQPQHF. The chain joins TRBV9 to TRBJ1-5; perhaps TRBD1 as D (5 bases). The V end was cut by 0 bases, the J end by 2 bases, with 9 bases between. This CDR3 region has 15 residues. CDR1 SGDLS and CDR2 YYNGEE come from the germline V gene.

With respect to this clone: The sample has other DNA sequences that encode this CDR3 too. The CDR3 nucleotides read TGCGCCAGCAGCTTCCTAGGGGGCACTAATGAAAAACTGTTTTTT. Translated: CASSFLGGTNEKLFF. V is TRBV5-1 and J is TRBJ1-4; the match to TRBD1 covers 7 bases. The CDR3 has 15 amino acids. Germline CDR1 SGHRS, CDR2 YFSETQ. Trimming removed 2 bases from V and 2 bases from J; junction bases left unmatched: 3.

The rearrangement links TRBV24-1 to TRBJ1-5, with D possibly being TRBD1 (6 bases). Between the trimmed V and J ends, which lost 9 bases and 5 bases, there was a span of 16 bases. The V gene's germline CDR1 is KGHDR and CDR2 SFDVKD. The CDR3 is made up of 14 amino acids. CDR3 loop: CATSDSPRDQPQHF. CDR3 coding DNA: TGTGCCACCTCGGACAGTCCTAGGGATCAGCCCCAGCATTTT.

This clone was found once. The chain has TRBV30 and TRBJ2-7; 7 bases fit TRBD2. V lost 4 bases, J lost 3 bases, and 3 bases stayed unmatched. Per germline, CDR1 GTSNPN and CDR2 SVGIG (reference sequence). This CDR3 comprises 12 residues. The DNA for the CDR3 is TGTGCCTGGACTAGCGGAGGCTACGAGCAGTACTTC. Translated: CAWTSGGYEQYF.

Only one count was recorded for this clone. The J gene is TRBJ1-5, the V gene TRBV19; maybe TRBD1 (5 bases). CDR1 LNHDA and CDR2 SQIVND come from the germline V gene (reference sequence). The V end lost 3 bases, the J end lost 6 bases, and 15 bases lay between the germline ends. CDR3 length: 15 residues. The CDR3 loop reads CASSIGGEATQPQHF. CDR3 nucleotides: TGTGCCAGTAGTATCGGGGGGGAGGCGACTCAGCCCCAGCATTTT.

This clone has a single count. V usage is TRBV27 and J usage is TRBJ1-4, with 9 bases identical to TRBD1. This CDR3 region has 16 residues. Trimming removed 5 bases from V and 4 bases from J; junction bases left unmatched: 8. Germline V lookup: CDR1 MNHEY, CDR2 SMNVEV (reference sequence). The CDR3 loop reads CASSPLDRGRNEKLFF. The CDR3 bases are TGTGCCAGCAGTCCCTTGGACAGGGGCCGTAATGAAAAACTGTTTTTT.

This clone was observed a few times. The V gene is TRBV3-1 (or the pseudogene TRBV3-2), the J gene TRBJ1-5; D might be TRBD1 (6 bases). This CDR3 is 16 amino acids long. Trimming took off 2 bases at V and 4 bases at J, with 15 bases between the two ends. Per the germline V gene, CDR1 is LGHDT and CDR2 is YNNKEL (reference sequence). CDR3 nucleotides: TGTGCCAGCAGCCAACCAGGGGATAGACTGAATCAGCCCCAGCATTTT. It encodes CASSQPGDRLNQPQHF.

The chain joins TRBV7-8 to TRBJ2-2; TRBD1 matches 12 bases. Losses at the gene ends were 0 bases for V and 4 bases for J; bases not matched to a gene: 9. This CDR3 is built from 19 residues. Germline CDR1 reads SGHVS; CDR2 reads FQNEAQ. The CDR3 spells CASSLARRDRGLGTGELFF. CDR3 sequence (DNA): TGTGCCAGCAGCTTAGCACGAAGGGACAGGGGGCTGGGCACCGGGGAGCTGTTTTTT.

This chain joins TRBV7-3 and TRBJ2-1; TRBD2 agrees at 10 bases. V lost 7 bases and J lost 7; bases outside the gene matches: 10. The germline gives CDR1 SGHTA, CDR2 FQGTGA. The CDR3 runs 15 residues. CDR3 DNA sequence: TGTGCCAGCACCCTAAGCGGGGGGGCCGGGAATGAGCAGTTCTTC. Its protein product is CASTLSGGAGNEQFF.

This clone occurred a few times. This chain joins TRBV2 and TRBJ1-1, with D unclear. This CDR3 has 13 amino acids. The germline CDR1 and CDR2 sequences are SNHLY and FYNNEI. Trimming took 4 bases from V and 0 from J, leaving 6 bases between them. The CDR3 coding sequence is TGTGCCAGCAGTGTGGCAGTGAACACTGAAGCTTTCTTT. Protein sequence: CASSVAVNTEAFF.

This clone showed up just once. CDR3 DNA: TGTGCCAGCAGGGCGACAGGGGGCGGTGAAAAACTGTTTTTT. As protein: CASRATGGGEKLFF. V gene TRBV28 combines with J gene TRBJ1-4, with TRBD1 matching over 10 bases. Germline V CDR1 and CDR2: MDHEN, SYDVKM. After removal of 6 bases from V and 7 bases from J, the junction contained 5 bases not matched to a gene. The CDR3 is 14 amino acids.

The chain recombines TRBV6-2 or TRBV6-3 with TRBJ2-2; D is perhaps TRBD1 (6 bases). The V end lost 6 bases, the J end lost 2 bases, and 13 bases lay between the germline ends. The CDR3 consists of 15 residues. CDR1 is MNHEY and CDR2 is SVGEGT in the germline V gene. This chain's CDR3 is CASSRGQLNTGELFF. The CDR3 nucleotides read TGTGCCAGCAGCAGAGGACAGCTCAACACCGGGGAGCTGTTTTTT.

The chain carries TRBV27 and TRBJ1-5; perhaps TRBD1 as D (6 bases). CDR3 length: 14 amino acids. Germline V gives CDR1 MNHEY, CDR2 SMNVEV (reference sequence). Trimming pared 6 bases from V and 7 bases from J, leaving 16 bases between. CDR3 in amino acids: CASSLHRDQQPQHF. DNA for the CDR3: TGTGCCAGCAGCCTTCACAGGGACCAACAGCCCCAGCATTTT.